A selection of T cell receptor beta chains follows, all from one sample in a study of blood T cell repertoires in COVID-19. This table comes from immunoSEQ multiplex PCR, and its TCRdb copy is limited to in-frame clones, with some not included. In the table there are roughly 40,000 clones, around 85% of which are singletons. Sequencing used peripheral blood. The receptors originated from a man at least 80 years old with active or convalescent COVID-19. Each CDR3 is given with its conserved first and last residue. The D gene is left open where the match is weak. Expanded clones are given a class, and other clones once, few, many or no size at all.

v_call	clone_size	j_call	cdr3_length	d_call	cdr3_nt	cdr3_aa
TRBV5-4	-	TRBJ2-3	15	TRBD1	TGTGCCAGCAGCTTGGGACAGGGCGGGTTTGGAGCGCAGTATTTT	CASSLGQGGFGAQYF
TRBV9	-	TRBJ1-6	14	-	TGTGCCAGCAGCGTAGCGAGGTTTGGTTCACCCCTCCACTTT	CASSVARFGSPLHF
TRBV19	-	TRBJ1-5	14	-	TGTGCCAGTAGTATACCGTCAGACAATCAGCCCCAGCATTTT	CASSIPSDNQPQHF
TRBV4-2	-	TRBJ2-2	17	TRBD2	TGTGCCAGCAGCCAAGATTCTGCGGGGGGGCAAACCGGGGAGCTGTTTTTT	CASSQDSAGGQTGELFF
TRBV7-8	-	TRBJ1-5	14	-	TGTGCCAGCGGAAAAGGGGGGGAGCGACAGCCCCAGCATTTT	CASGKGGERQPQHF
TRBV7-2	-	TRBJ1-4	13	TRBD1	TGTGCCAGCAGCTTACTCGGGACAGAGGAACTGTTTTTT	CASSLLGTEELFF
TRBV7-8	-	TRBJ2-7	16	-	TGTGCCAGCAGCTTATATCCCAGGGGTAGCTCCTACGAGCAGTACTTC	CASSLYPRGSSYEQYF
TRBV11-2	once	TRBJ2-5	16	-	TGTGCCAGCAGCTTAGCCCCAGGGAGGTACCAAGAGACCCAGTACTTC	CASSLAPGRYQETQYF
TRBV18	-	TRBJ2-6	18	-	TGTGCCAGCTCAACCATACAGGGCTCGGCTGCTGGGGCCAACGTCCTGACTTTC	CASSTIQGSAAGANVLTF
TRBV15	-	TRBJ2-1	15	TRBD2	TGTGCCACCAGCAGAGTGGCTAGCGGAAACAATGAGCAGTTCTTC	CATSRVASGNNEQFF
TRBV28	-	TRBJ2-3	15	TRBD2	TGTGCCAGCACCCAAGCGGGAACGGGGGCAGATACGCAGTATTTT	CASTQAGTGADTQYF
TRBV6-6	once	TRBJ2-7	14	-	TGTGCCAGCAGTTACATGAGGGAATCCTACGAGCAGTACTTC	CASSYMRESYEQYF
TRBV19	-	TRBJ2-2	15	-	TGTGCCAGTAGTATCTCTGAAAACCGGGCCGGGGAGCTGTTTTTT	CASSISENRAGELFF
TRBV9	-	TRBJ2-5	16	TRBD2	TGTGCCAGCAGCGTAGGAGCGGGGGCTCTCCAAGAGACCCAGTACTTC	CASSVGAGALQETQYF
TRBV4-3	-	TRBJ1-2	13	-	TGCGCCAGCAGCCAAGATTTGAGGGGGGGCTACACCTTC	CASSQDLRGGYTF
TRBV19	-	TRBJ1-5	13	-	TGTGCCAGTAGTACTGGGGAGAATCAGCCCCAGCATTTT	CASSTGENQPQHF
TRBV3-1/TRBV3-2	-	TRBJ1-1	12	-	TGTGCCAGCAGCCAAGTCCCGTCTGAAGCTTTCTTT	CASSQVPSEAFF
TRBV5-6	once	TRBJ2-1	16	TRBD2	TGTGCCAGCAGCTTTCTAGCGGGAGTTTCCTACAATGAGCAGTTCTTC	CASSFLAGVSYNEQFF
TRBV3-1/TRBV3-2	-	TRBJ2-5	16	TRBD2	TGTGCCAGCAGCCAACCGAGGACTAGGGGCCAAGAGACCCAGTACTTC	CASSQPRTRGQETQYF
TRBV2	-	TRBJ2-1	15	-	TGTGCCAGCAGTGGAGGGGGATACTCCTACAATGAGCAGTTCTTC	CASSGGGYSYNEQFF
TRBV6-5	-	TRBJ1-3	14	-	TGTGCCAGCAGCCCCAGCGGGGGCAGAAACACCATATATTTT	CASSPSGGRNTIYF
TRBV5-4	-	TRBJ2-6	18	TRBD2	TGTGCCAGCAGCTTGGGGGGAGGGGCCAGCTCTGGGGCCAACGTCCTGACTTTC	CASSLGGGASSGANVLTF
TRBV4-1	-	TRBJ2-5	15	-	TGCGCCAGCAGCCAAGATCGAGTAAGTCTAGAGACCCAGTACTTC	CASSQDRVSLETQYF
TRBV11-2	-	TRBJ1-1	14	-	TGTGCCAGCAGCCCCGCCGGGGGGAACACTGAAGCTTTCTTT	CASSPAGGNTEAFF
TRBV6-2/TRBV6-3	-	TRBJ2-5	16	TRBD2	TGTGCCAGCAGACCTCTAGCGGCGAAGCCCCAAGAGACCCAGTACTTC	CASRPLAAKPQETQYF
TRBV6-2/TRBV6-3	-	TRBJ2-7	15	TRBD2	TGTGCCAGCAGTAAACTAGCGGGATCCACCTACGAGCAGTACTTC	CASSKLAGSTYEQYF
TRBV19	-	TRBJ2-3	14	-	TGTGCCAGTCGGCCACAGCATAGCACAGATACGCAGTATTTT	CASRPQHSTDTQYF
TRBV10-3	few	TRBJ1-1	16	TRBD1	TGTGCCATCAGGGGGGGACAGGCAGCCGGAGACACTGAAGCTTTCTTT	CAIRGGQAAGDTEAFF
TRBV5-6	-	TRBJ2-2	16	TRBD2	TGTGCCAGCAGCCTTAGCGGGAGACGGGTTACCGGGGAGCTGTTTTTT	CASSLSGRRVTGELFF
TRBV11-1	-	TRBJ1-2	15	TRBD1	TGTGCCAGCAGCTTCGGGACAGGGGGAGGCTATGGCTACACCTTC	CASSFGTGGGYGYTF
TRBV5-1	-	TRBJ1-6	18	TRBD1	TGCGCCAGCAGCTTAACCGGCTATAGACAGGGGAGAAATTCACCCCTCCACTTT	CASSLTGYRQGRNSPLHF
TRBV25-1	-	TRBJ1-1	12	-	TGTGCCAGCAGTGACCCAGGGCGTGAAGCTTTCTTT	CASSDPGREAFF
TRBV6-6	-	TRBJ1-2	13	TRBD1	TGTGCCAGCAGGGGACAGGGGGTAGGAGGCTACACCTTC	CASRGQGVGGYTF
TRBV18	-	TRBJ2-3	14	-	TGTGCCAGCTCACCCGTCAGGGGTGAGGATACGCAGTATTTT	CASSPVRGEDTQYF
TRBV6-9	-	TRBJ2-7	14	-	TGTGCCAGCAGTTATTCTCAGTGCTCCTACGAGCAGTACTTC	CASSYSQCSYEQYF
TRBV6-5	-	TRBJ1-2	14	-	TGTGCCAGCAGTTACTCAGGGGTGAACTATGGCTACACCTTC	CASSYSGVNYGYTF
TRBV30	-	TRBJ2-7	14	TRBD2	TGTGCCTGGAGTGTAGCGGGAGTGACCTACGAGCAGTACTTC	CAWSVAGVTYEQYF
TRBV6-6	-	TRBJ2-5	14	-	TGTGCCAGCAATCAGGGGAGATCGAGGGAGACCCAGTACTTC	CASNQGRSRETQYF
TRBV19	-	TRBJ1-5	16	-	TGTGCCAGTAGCAAAACCCAGGGGAATAGCAATCAGCCCCAGCATTTT	CASSKTQGNSNQPQHF
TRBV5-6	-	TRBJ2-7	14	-	TGTGCCAGCCGCCAGGGGCCGGACCACTACGAGCAGTACTTC	CASRQGPDHYEQYF
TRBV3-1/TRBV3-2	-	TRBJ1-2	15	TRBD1	TGTGCCAGCAGCCCCCAAAGGACAGGGGAGTCTGGCTACACCTTC	CASSPQRTGESGYTF
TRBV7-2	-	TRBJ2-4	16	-	TGTGCCAGCAGCCCGCATACAGGGAGGGCTAAAAACATTCAGTACTTC	CASSPHTGRAKNIQYF
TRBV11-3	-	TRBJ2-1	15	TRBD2	TGTGCCAGCAGCTTTCGGGGGGGCGTTAGCAATGAGCAGTTCTTC	CASSFRGGVSNEQFF
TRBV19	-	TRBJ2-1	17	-	TGTGCCAGTAGTATAGATCTTGAGGACTCCTTCTACAATGAGCAGTTCTTC	CASSIDLEDSFYNEQFF
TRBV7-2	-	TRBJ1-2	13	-	TGTGCCAGCAGCTTAGTGACGGAGAGCGGCTACACCTTC	CASSLVTESGYTF
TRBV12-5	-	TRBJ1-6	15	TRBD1	TGTGCTAGTGCCTGGGACAGGAAAGCAAATTCACCCCTCCACTTT	CASAWDRKANSPLHF
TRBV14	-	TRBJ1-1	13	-	TGTGCCAGCAGCCCGCGGTTGGACACTGAAGCTTTCTTT	CASSPRLDTEAFF
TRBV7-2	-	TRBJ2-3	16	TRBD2	TGTGCCAGCAGCTCGGGAGCGGGGGGGTACACAGATACGCAGTATTTT	CASSSGAGGYTDTQYF
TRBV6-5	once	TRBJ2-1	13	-	TGTGCCAGCAGTTACTCCCGCGCCGGTGAGCAGTTCTTC	CASSYSRAGEQFF
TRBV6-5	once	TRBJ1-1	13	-	TGTGCCAGCAGTTCCACAGTAAACACTGAAGCTTTCTTT	CASSSTVNTEAFF
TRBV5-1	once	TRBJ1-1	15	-	TGCGCCAGCAGCCTCCTCGACATCTTGAACACTGAAGCTTTCTTT	CASSLLDILNTEAFF
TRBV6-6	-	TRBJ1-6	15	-	TGTGCCAGCAGTTACGTTAGCTCCTATAATTCACCCCTCCACTTT	CASSYVSSYNSPLHF